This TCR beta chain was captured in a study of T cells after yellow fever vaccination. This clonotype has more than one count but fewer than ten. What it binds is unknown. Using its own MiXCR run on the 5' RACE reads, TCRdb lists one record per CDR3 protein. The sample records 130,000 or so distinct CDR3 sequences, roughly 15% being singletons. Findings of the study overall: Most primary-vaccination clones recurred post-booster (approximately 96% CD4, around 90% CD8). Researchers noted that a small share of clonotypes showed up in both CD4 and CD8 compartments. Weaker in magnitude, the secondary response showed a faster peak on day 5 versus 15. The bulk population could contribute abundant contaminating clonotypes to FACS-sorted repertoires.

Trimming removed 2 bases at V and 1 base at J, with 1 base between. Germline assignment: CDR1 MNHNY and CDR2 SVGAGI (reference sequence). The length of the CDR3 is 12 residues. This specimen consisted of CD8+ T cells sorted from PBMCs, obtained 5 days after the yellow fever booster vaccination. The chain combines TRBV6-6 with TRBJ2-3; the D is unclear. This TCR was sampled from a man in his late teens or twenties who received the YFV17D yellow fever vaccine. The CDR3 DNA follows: TGTGCCAGCAGTTACGGCACAGATACGCAGTATTTT. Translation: CASSYGTDTQYF.